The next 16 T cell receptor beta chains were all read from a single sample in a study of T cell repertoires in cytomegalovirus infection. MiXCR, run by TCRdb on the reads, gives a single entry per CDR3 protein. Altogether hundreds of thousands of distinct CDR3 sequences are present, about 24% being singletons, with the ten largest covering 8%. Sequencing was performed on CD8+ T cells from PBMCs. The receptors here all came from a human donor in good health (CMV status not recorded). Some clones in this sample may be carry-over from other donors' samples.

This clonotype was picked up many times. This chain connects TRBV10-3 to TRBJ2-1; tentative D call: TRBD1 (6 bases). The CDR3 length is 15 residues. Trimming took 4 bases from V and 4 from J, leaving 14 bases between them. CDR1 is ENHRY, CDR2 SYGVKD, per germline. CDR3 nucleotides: TGTGCCATCAGTGCCAGGGGCTCGGAATACAATGAGCAGTTCTTC. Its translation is CAISARGSEYNEQFF.

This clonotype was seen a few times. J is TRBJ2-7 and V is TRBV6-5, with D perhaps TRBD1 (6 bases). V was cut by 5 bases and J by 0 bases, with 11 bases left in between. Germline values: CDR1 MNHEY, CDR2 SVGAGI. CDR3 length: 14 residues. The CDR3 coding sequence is TGTGCCAGCAGTCCAGGGGTAGGCTCCTACGAGCAGTACGTC. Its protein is CASSPGVGSYEQYV.

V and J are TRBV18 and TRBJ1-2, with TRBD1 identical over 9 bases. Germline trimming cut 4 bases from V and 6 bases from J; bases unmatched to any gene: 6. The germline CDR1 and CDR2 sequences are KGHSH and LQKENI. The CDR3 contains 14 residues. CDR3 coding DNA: TGTGCCAGCTCACTCACGGGACAGGGAGATGGCTACACCTTC. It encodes CASSLTGQGDGYTF.

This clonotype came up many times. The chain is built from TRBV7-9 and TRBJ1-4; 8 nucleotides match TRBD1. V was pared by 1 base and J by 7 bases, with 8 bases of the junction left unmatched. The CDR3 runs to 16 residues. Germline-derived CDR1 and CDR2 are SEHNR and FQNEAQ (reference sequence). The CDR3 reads CASSLVPGQGTEKLFF. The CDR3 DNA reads TGTGCCAGCAGCTTAGTTCCCGGACAGGGTACTGAAAAACTGTTTTTT.

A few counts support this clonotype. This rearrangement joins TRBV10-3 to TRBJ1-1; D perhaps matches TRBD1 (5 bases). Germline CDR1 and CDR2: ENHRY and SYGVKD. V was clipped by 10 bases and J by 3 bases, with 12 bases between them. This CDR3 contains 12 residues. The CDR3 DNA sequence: TGTGCCACGAACGGGGGTTACACTGAAGCTTTCTTT. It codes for CATNGGYTEAFF.

Here the CDR3 DNA reads TGCAGTGCTAGCCTTCAGGGGAGAACTATAACCTACGAGCAGTACTTC. As protein: CSASLQGRTITYEQYF. V and J are TRBV20-1 and TRBJ2-7; a possible D gene is TRBD1 (6 bases). Per germline, CDR1 DFQATT and CDR2 SNEGSKA (reference sequence). Trimming took off 3 bases at V and 2 bases at J, with 20 bases between the two ends. The CDR3 extends over 16 amino acids.

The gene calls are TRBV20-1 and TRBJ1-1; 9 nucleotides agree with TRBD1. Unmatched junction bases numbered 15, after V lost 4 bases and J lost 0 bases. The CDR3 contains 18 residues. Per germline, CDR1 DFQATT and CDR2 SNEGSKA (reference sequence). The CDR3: CSAIPGPTGGLMNTEAFF. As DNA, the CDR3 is TGCAGTGCTATACCTGGCCCGACAGGGGGGCTGATGAACACTGAAGCTTTCTTT.

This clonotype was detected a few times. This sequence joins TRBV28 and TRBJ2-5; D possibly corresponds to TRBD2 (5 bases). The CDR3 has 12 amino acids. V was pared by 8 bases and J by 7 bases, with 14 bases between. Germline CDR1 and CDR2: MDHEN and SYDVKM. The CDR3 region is CASEGLNPTQYF. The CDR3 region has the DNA TGTGCCAGCGAGGGCCTAAATCCGACCCAGTACTTC.

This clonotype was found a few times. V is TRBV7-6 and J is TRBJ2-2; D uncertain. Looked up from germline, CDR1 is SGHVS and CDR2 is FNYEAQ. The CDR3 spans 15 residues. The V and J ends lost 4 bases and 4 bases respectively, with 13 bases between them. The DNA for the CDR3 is TGTGCCAGCAGCTCGCTTTTGGGCAGCACCGGGGAGCTGTTTTTT. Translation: CASSSLLGSTGELFF. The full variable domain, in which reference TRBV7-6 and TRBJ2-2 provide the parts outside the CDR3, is GAGVSQSPRYKVTKRGQDVALRCDPISGHVSLYWYRQALGQGPEFLTYFNYEAQQDKSGLPNDRFSAERPEGSISTLTIQRTEQRDSAMYRCASSSLLGSTGELFFGEGSRLTVL.

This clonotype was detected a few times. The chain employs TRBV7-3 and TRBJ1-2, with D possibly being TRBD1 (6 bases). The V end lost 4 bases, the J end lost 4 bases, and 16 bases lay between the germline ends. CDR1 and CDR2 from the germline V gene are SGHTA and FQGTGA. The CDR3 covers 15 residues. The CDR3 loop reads CASSWGQSTPYGYTF. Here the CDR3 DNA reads TGTGCCAGCAGCTGGGGGCAGTCAACGCCCTATGGCTACACCTTC.

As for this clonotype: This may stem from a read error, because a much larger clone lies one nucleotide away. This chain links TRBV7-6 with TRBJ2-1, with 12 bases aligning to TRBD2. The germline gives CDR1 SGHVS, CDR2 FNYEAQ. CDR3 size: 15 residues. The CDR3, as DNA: TGTGTCAGCAGTTGGCGGACTAGCGGGGTGAATGAGCAGTTCTTC. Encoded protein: CVSSWRTSGVNEQFF.

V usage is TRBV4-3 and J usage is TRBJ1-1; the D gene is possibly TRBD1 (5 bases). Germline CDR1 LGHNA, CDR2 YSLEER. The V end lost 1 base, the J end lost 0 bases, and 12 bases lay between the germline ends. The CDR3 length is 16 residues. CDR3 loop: CASSQGRQGMNTEAFF. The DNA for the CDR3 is TGCGCCAGCAGCCAAGGCCGGCAGGGCATGAACACTGAAGCTTTCTTT.

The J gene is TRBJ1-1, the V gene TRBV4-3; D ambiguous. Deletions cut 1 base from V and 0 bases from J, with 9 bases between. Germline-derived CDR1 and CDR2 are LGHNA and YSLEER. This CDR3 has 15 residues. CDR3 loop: CASSQVVGLNTEAFF. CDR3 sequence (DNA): TGCGCCAGCAGCCAAGTAGTGGGCTTGAACACTGAAGCTTTCTTT.

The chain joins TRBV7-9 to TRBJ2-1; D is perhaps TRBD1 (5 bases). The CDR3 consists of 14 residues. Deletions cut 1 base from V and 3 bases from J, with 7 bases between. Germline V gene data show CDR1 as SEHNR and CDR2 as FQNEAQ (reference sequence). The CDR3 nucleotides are TGTGCCAGCAGCTTAGACAGGAACTACAATGAGCAGTTCTTC. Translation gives CASSLDRNYNEQFF.

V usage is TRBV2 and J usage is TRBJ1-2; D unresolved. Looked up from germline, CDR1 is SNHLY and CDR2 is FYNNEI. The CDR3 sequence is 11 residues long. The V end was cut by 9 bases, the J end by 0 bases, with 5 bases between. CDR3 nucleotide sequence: TGTGCCAGTCTACCTAACTATGGCTACACCTTC. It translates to CASLPNYGYTF.

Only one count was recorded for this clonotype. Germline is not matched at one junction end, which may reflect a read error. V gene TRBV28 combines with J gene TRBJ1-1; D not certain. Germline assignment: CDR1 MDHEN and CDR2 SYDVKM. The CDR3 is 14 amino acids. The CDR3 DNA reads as TGTGCCAACAGTTTCTGGGGTATGAACACTGAAGCTTTCTTT. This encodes CANSFWGMNTEAFF.